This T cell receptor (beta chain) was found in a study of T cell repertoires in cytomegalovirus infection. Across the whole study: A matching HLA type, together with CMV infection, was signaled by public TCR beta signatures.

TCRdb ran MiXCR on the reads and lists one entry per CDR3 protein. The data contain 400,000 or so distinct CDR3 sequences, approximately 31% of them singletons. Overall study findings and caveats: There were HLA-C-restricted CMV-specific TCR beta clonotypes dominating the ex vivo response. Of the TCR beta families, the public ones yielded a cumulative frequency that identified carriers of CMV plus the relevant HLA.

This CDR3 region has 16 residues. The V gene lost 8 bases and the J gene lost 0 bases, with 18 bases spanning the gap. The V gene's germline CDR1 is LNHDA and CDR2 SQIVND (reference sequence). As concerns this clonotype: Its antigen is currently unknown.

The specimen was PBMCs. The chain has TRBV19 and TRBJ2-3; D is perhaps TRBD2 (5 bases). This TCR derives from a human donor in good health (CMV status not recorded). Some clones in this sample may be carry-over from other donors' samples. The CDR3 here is CASSSRGLGSTDTQYF. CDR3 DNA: TGTGCCAGTTCCTCCCGAGGGTTGGGCAGCACAGATACGCAGTATTTT.